This record covers a single TCR beta chain. The antigen is not known. This sample was taken from a study of cytomegalovirus exposure and HLA in healthy donors. Points from the study as a whole: The study designated fewer than 200 TCR beta chains cytomegalovirus-associated. According to a subsequent analysis, TCR clusters from the first cohort were inclined to appear together in the 100 to 150 validation repertoires. In vitro testing confirmed a few CMV-associated chains as specific for CMV antigens.

The table came from immunoSEQ multiplex PCR; TCRdb's copy has only in-frame clones and leaves some out. The table records roughly 260,000 clones, around 90% of them present only once. The donors were members of the roughly 130-subject validation cohort (separate from the roughly 680-subject first cohort). The receptor was isolated from a woman younger than 35 in good health and CMV-seronegative. The sample was PBMCs.

CDR3: CASKAGTSVTDTQYF. The DNA of the CDR3 is TGCGCCAGCAAGGCCGGGACTAGCGTCACAGATACGCAGTATTTT. The chain has TRBV5-1 and TRBJ2-3; the match to TRBD2 covers 10 bases. V dropped 6 bases and J dropped 2; count of bases not matched to a gene: 6. CDR1 is SGHRS, CDR2 YFSETQ, per germline. The CDR3 sequence is 15 residues long.